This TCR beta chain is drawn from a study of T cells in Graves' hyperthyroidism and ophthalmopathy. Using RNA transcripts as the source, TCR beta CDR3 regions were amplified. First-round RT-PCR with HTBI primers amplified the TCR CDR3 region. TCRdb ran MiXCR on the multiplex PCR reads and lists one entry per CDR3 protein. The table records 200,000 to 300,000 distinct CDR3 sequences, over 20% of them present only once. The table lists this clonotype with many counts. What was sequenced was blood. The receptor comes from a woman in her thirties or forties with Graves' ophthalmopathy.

The CDR3 region is CASILGGPAKNIQYF. CDR3 DNA: TGTGCCTCCATCTTGGGGGGGCCAGCCAAAAACATTCAGTACTTC. The V call is TRBV6-1, the J call TRBJ2-4; tentative D call: TRBD2 (7 bases). Germline V CDR1 and CDR2: MNHNS, SASEGT. Trimming removed 11 bases from V and 0 bases from J, with 17 bases in between. The CDR3 loop spans 15 amino acids.